This T cell receptor beta chain was profiled in a study of cytomegalovirus exposure and HLA in healthy donors (dated by TCRdb to about 2017). For the wider study: An earlier analysis of roughly 500 of the donors reported about 290 Gb of sequence data and 120 million or so unique TCR beta sequences from 150 million to 200 million T cells. Around 320 gigabases of sequencing data and 80 million or so unique TCR sequences were included in an early release covering about 700 HLA-typed donors. Of the roughly 400 genotyped donors, around 81% fell in the genetic ancestry cluster associated with self-reported Caucasian donors. The study aimed to test whether cataloging public T cell receptors could reveal signatures of past pathogen exposure. The study used immunosequencing to profile the T cell repertoires of 670 or so subjects and linked those repertoires to cytomegalovirus serostatus. Besides the first cohort of hundreds of subjects, a separate validation cohort made up of about 120 different subjects was used. The study combined high-throughput TCR immunosequencing, statistical association of individual TCRs with disease status, and machine learning to predict cytomegalovirus infection status. A later analysis re-analyzed previously published TCR beta repertoires from roughly 690 donors and added high-resolution HLA genotyping to study TCR occurrence patterns. The later analysis used no new phenotypic data to find candidate immune exposures, relying instead on TCR beta sequences and their occurrence across donors. An earlier analysis of more than 450 of the donors used high-throughput TCR beta sequencing to judge whether each TCR beta V gene segment behaved as functional or pseudogenic. Donor age, sex, ethnicity and CMV serostatus were compiled together with the repertoire data. In a later genetic analysis, genome-wide SNP genotypes for about 55% of the roughly 670 donors were used, and that subset was treated as a discovery cohort. All discovery cohort repertoires had been generated using a single sequencing platform. HLA typing covered class I and class II loci at four-digit resolution. The number of donors typed differed by locus, with about 629-640 for A, B, C, DRB1 and DQB1, approximately 500 for DQA1, under 610 for DPA1, and some 440 for DPB1. Several DR-DQ haplotypes were treated as single units for association and clustering because of strong linkage in the cohort. Across approximately 400 genotyped donors of the cohort, an average of roughly 250,000 unique TCR beta nucleotide sequences per donor were sequenced, and roughly 18% of those sequences were non-productive. The paper's findings and limits, for the study overall: The only immune exposure information available for the cohort was CMV serostatus. The sequencing pipeline was judged likely to have produced a cluster of highly shared sequence variants as a technical artifact. The authors suggested that the approach could potentially be generalized to other disease states and immunological phenotypes. According to a later analysis, most CMV-associated TCR beta chains appeared to be HLA-restricted, and the HLA associations seemed to be driven largely by CMV exposure. In vitro tests confirmed that three of the cytomegalovirus-associated TCR beta chains recognize cytomegalovirus antigens. In a later genetic analysis, fewer N-insertions in productive TCRs were reported among donors in an Asian-associated ancestry cluster than the approximately 670-donor mean. In the study, approximately 150 TCR beta chains were listed as associated with cytomegalovirus. A later genetic analysis associated a missense DCLRE1C variant with V-gene and J-gene trimming of TCR beta chains, and an independent cohort replicated the association. A further reported finding was that TCR beta sequences accurately predicted the HLA-A and HLA-B alleles for most subjects in the first cohort. Several of the top co-occurrence clusters appeared to be linked to parvovirus B19, influenza, CMV and Epstein-Barr virus, according to a later analysis. Broadly in line with IMGT annotations, most TCR beta V segments showed up in productive rearrangements about 90% or about 30% of the time in an earlier analysis of 587 of the donors. Because some donors lacked HLA typing at each locus, the association tests relied only on the typed subset. This cohort had only TCR beta chains sequenced, and the lack of alpha or paired-chain data limited which features could be detected. Presence/absence analyses assumed roughly uniform sequencing depth across donors, an assumption that may not hold. Compared with equally common non-associated chains, HLA-associated TCR beta chains in a later analysis were more clonally expanded and had lower generation probabilities. A later analysis associated around 16,000 TCR beta sequences with specific HLA alleles at a false discovery rate of 0.05. According to a later analysis, TCR association rates differed among HLA loci, with DRB1 alleles showing the most associated TCRs and HLA-C alleles showing the fewest. The classifier was reported to diagnose cytomegalovirus status with high specificity and sensitivity in both the original and validation cohorts. When HLA alleles, especially DR and DQ, strongly co-occurred, TCR associations were difficult to assign to individual alleles. Because counts were too low, roughly 16 rarely observed V segments, including chromosome 9 orphons, were excluded from the earlier analysis of around 640 of the donors. Linkage disequilibrium might explain the correlated functional status among segregating V segments, but an unknown experimental factor could not be excluded. While some public TCRs were present in many individuals, most TCR sequences turned up only very rarely across donors.

The cohort was made up of roughly 670 healthy bone marrow donors. Cohort members were all nominally healthy when sampled, although unrecorded immune exposures were likely present. Of the 600 to 750 cohort members, roughly 290 had a positive CMV serostatus and approximately 400 had a negative one, while no CMV serostatus was recorded for the donor. A peripheral blood sample was provided by each donor, and peripheral blood mononuclear cells were used for TCR beta sequencing. Genomic DNA extraction from the blood cell samples was performed with the Qiagen DNeasy Blood Extraction Kit. The method was the immunoSEQ multiplex PCR assay. For the multiplex PCR, a mixture combining 60 forward primers for TCR Vbeta segments and 13 reverse primers for TCR Jbeta segments was used. Amplification of the CDR3 region of rearranged TCR beta genes was performed with a multiplex PCR assay on genomic DNA. Amplified TCR beta libraries were sequenced as 87-base-pair reads on the Illumina HiSeq System. The original methods were these. Across the 670 or so repertoires, a later analysis counted tens of millions of unique TCR beta chains, roughly 11 million of which were shared by at least two donors. Raw reads were error-corrected and collapsed into unique sequences by a nearest-neighbor algorithm in which closely related sequences were merged to remove PCR and sequencing errors. Alignment of CDR3 sequences to IMGT reference sequences was used to assign V, D and J gene segments. Each retained sequence needed at least a six-nucleotide match to both a V gene segment and a J gene segment. Rearrangements were called productive when the CDR3 lacked stop codons and stayed in frame with V and J; all others were non-productive. CDR3 was defined by IMGT convention, running from the second conserved V-encoded cysteine to the conserved J-encoded phenylalanine. Sequences without an unambiguous match to a single V gene segment were excluded from the earlier analysis of a few hundred of the donors. In an earlier analysis of 587 of the donors, V segments were called functional above 56.7% productive rearrangements and were called segregating when the between-donor standard deviation exceeded 5%. To diagnose cytomegalovirus status from the catalog of TCR beta chain sequences, a statistical classification framework was built. V and J gene assignment, in a later analysis, came from comparing TCR nucleotide sequences with IMGT/GENE-DB human TR gene sequences. Using the TCRdist pipeline, a later analysis assigned CDR3 sequences along with most-parsimonious VDJ recombination scenarios. In a later analysis, every TCR beta chain was defined by the combination of its CDR3 amino acid sequence and its V-gene family, and reads without a unique V-gene family were dropped. A later analysis removed 592 highly shared, low-generation-probability nucleotide sequences to deal with suspected cross-contamination and a sequencing artifact. A later analysis calculated a clonal expansion index for each public chain from normalized within-repertoire ranks of inferred template counts. A later analysis computed generation probabilities with a VDJ recombination model fitted to out-of-frame rearrangements, and checked the results against IGoR. A later analysis scored TCR-TCR, TCR-HLA and TCR-CMV co-occurrence with hypergeometric tests, applying a repertoire-size bias correction to TCR pairs. A later analysis estimated false discovery rates by permuting HLA or CMV assignments 20 times. In a later analysis, co-occurring TCRs were grouped with DBSCAN, and TCRdist sequence similarity was added when clustering was performed within HLA-allele-positive subsets. Co-occurrence clustering excluded repertoires with fewer than 30,000 or more than 120,000 public chains, plus five with anomalous nucleotide sharing. TCRdb obtained this table from immuneACCESS and retained in-frame rearrangements with V and J assigned. These tables miss some clones; where compared with another copy, unresolved V genes account for less than half of the shortfall, and the remainder is unexplained. V and J calls and clone size come straight from that table; D and trimming were deduced from the DNA. In all, the sample holds approximately 200,000 clones, and more than 75% of those were seen once. The ten largest account for over 1% of the sample.

For this clone: Its antigen has not been determined. Per-nucleotide qualities are absent, and no much larger clonotype sits a single base away.

What was sequenced was PBMCs. The TCR originated in a human donor in good health.

The CDR3 amino acid sequence is: CASSGVNQGRSSYNEQFF. Here is the DNA: TGCGCCAGCAGTGGGGTTAACCAGGGCAGGAGCTCCTACAATGAGCAGTTCTTC. This receptor chain uses TRBV10-1 and TRBJ2-1; TRBD1 could be the D gene, as 5 bases match. The CDR3 goes from the cysteine to the phenylalanine over 18 residues. The kept DNA is CDR3 alone, 54 bases in frame from the first base. The germline V gene (reference sequence) specifies WNHNN as CDR1 and SYGVQD as CDR2. Between the V and J ends, shortened by 4 bases and 0 bases respectively, the junction contains 19 bases.